This TCR beta chain came from a study of control samples from healthy donors and cancer patients. Generated by immunoSEQ multiplex PCR, the TCRdb table keeps only in-frame clones and is missing some. The sample lists 400,000 to 450,000 clones; approximately 92% were seen once. The sequence was collected from a middle-aged man with head and neck cancer. Source material: PBMCs.

The CDR3 region is CAWSLTGGNEQYF. CDR3 DNA sequence: TGTGCCTGGTCTCTAACAGGGGGCAACGAGCAGTACTTC. The chain uses TRBV30 and TRBJ2-7, with TRBD1 matching 9 bases. V trimming: 5 bases; J trimming: 5 bases; junction bases outside the gene matches: 7. The V gene's germline CDR1 is GTSNPN and CDR2 SVGIG (reference sequence). This CDR3 comprises 13 residues.